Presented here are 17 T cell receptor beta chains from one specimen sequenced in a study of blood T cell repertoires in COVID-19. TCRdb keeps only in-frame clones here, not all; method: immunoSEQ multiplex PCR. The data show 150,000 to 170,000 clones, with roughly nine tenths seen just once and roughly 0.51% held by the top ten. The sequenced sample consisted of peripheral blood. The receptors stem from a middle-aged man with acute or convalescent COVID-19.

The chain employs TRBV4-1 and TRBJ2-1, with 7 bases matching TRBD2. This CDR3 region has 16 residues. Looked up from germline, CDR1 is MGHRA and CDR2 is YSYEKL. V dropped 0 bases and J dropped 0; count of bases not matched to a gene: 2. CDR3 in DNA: TGCGCCAGCAGCCAAGAGAGCGGGAACTCCTACAATGAGCAGTTCTTC. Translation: CASSQESGNSYNEQFF.

CDR3 residues: CASSVSTGLGDYGYTF. The CDR3 DNA is TGTGCCAGCAGTGTTTCGACAGGGTTGGGGGACTATGGCTACACCTTC. The V gene is TRBV6-1, the J gene TRBJ1-2, with 7 bases matching TRBD1. From germline, CDR1 is MNHNS and CDR2 SASEGT. The V and J ends lost 4 bases and 3 bases, in that order; junction bases with no gene match: 11. The CDR3 totals 16 residues.

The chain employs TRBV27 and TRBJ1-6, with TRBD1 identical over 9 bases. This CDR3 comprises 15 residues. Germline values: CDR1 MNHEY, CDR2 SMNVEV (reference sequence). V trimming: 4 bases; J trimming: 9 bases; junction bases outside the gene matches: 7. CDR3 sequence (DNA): TGTGCCAGCAGTTCCGGGACAGGGTTTGGTTCACCCCTCCACTTT. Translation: CASSSGTGFGSPLHF.

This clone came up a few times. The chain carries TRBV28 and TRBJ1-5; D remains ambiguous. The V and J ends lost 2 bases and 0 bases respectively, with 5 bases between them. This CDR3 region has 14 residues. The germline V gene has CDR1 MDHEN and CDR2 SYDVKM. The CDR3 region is CASSLPNSNQPQHF. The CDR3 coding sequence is TGTGCCAGCAGTTTACCTAATAGCAATCAGCCCCAGCATTTT.

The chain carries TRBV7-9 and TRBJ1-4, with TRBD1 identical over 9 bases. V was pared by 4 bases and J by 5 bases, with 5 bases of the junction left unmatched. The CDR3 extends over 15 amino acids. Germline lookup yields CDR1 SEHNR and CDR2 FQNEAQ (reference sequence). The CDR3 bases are TGTGCCAGCAGCTCAACCGGGACAGGGAATGAAAAACTGTTTTTT. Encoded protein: CASSSTGTGNEKLFF.

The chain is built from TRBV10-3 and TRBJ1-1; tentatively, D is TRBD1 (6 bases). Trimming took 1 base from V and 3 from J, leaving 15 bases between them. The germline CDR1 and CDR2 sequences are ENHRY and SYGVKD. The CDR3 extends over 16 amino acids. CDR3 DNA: TGTGCCATCAGTGAGTTACAGGGCCCTTTGGACACTGAAGCTTTCTTT. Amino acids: CAISELQGPLDTEAFF.

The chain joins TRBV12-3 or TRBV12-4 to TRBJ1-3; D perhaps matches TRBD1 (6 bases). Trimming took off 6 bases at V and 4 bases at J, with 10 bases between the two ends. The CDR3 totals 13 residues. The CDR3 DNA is TGTGCCAGCAGCAAGGGACACGGAAACACCATATATTTT. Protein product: CASSKGHGNTIYF.

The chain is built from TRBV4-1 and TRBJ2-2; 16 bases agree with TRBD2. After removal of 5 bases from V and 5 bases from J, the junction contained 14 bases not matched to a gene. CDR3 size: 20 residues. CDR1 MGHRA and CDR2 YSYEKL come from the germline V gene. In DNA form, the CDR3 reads TGCGCCAGCAGCACGGGACTAGCGGGGGGGAAGGGTATCAGAACCGGGGAGCTGTTTTTT. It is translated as CASSTGLAGGKGIRTGELFF.

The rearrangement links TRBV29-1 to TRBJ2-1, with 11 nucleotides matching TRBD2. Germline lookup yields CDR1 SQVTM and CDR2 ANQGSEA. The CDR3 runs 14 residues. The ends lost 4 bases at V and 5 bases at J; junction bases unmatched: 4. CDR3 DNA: TGCAGCGTTGCCCGACTAGCGGGGAACAATGAGCAGTTCTTC. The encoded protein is CSVARLAGNNEQFF.

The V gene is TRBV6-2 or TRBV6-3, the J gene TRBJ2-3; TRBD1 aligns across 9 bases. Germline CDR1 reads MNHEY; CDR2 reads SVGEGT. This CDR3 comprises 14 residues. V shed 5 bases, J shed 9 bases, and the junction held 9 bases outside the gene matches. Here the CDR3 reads CASSPGTGGRTQYF. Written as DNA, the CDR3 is TGTGCCAGCAGTCCAGGAACAGGGGGCCGAACGCAGTATTTT.

The CDR3 is CASGRATNEKLFF. CDR3 nucleotide sequence: TGTGCCAGCGGTCGGGCAACTAATGAAAAACTGTTTTTT. The chain has TRBV27 and TRBJ1-4; D not certain. CDR1 is MNHEY, CDR2 SMNVEV, per germline (reference sequence). Trimming removed 8 bases from V and 0 bases from J, with 7 bases in between. The CDR3 has 13 amino acids.

The CDR3 DNA sequence: TGTGCCAGCTCACCCCAGAGGCTAGCGGACAACACCGGGGAGCTGTTTTTT. Its protein product is CASSPQRLADNTGELFF. The chain joins TRBV18 to TRBJ2-2; 7 bases align to TRBD2. Losses at the gene ends were 3 bases for V and 2 bases for J; bases not matched to a gene: 9. The CDR3 contains 17 residues. Germline V lookup: CDR1 KGHSH, CDR2 LQKENI.

The DNA of the CDR3 is TGTGCCAGCAGCTTGGGAGGGTTGGAACCTGAAGCTTTCTTT. This encodes CASSLGGLEPEAFF. V and J are TRBV7-2 and TRBJ1-1, with D unresolved. The CDR3 totals 14 residues. Trimming cost V 3 bases and J 6 bases, with 14 bases left between them. The germline gives CDR1 SGHTA, CDR2 FQGNSA.

CDR3: CASGSSAPYEQYF. The DNA of the CDR3 is TGTGCCAGCGGTTCTAGTGCCCCCTACGAGCAGTACTTC. V gene TRBV14 combines with J gene TRBJ2-7, with D uncertain. Germline loops: CDR1 SGHDN, CDR2 FVKESK. This CDR3 comprises 13 residues. Trimming left V 8 bases short and J 2 bases short, with 13 bases between.

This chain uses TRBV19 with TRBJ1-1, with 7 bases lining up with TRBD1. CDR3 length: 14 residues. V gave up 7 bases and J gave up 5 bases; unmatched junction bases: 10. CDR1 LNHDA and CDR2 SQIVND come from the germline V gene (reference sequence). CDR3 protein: CASNSRQGGTEAFF. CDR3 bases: TGTGCCAGTAATAGCAGGCAGGGGGGAACTGAAGCTTTCTTT.

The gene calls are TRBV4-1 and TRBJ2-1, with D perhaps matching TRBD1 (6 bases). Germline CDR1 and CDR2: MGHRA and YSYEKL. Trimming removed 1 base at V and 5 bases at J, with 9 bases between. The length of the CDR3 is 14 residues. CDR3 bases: TGCGCCAGCAGCCAAGGGTCAGGGGACAATGAGCAGTTCTTC. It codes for CASSQGSGDNEQFF.

The CDR3 sequence: CASSMGGTYEQYF. For the CDR3, the DNA is TGTGCCAGCAGTATGGGAGGTACCTACGAGCAGTACTTC. V gene TRBV25-1 combines with J gene TRBJ2-7; a possible D gene is TRBD2 (6 bases). CDR3 length: 13 amino acids. The germline CDR1 and CDR2 sequences are MGHDK and SYGVNS. The V and J ends lost 5 bases and 2 bases respectively, with 10 bases between them.